What follows describes a single T cell receptor beta chain. Time point in this sample: week 3, after first cycle of checkpoint inhibitor. Disease control meant complete response, partial response or stable disease at 12 weeks. Patients with prior systemic cancer treatment, concomitant immunosuppressants, or other active malignancies were excluded. These data originate in a study of blood T cell dynamics during melanoma immunotherapy. Each bulk PBMC sample had approximately 350 ng DNA loaded. Repertoires were generated with immunoSEQ multiplex PCR, while TCRdb's copy carries only in-frame clones and drops some. The sample holds about 11,000 clones; over 85% are singletons and the top ten take 20% to 30%. Trimming removed 3 bases at V and 2 bases at J, with 14 bases between. Per the germline V gene, CDR1 is LNHDA and CDR2 is SQIVND (reference sequence). The CDR3 runs to 15 residues.

The sample in question was blood, obtained from a patient treated with checkpoint blockade. This chain joins TRBV19 and TRBJ2-7; D remains unclear. The source is a human donor with melanoma. The CDR3 nucleotides are TGTGCCAGTAGTATTTTTAGGGCAGAGCCCTACGAGCAGTACTTC. This encodes CASSIFRAEPYEQYF. The whole variable domain, filled in from reference TRBV19 and TRBJ2-7, reads DGGITQSPKYLFRKEGQNVTLSCEQNLNHDAMYWYRQDPGQGLRLIYYSQIVNDFQKGDIAEGYSVSREKKESFPLTVTSAQKNPTAFYLCASSIFRAEPYEQYFGPGTRLTVT.